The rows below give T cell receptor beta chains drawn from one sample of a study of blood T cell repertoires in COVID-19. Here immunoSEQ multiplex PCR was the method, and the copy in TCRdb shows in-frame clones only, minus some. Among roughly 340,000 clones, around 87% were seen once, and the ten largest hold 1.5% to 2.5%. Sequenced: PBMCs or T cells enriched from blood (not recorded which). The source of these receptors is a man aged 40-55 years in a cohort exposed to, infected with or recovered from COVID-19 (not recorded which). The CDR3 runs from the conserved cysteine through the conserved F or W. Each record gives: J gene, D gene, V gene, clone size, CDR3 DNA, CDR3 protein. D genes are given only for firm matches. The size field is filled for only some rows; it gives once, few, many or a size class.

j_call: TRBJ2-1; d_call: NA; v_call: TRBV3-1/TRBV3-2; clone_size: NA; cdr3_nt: TGTGCCAGCAGCCAAGTACCACCTGGAGCTTCTTCCGGCGATGAGCAGTTCTTC; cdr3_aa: CASSQVPPGASSGDEQFF
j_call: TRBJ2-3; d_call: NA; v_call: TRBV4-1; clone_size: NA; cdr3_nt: TGCGCCAGCAGCCAAGATTCCGTGTTCTTAACAGATACGCAGTATTTT; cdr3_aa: CASSQDSVFLTDTQYF
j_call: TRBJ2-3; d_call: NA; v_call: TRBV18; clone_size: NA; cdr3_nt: TGTGCCAGCTCACAAGGACAGGGAGGGACAGATACGCAGTATTTT; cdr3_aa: CASSQGQGGTDTQYF
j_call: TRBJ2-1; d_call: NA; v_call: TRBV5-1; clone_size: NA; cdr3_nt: TGCGCCAGCAGCTTGCCCGGGTTTTCCTACAATGAGCAGTTCTTC; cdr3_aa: CASSLPGFSYNEQFF
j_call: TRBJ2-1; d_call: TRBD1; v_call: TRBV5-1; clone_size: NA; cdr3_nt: TGCGCCAGCAGCCAGGACAGGGGGGCCTACAATGAGCAGTTCTTC; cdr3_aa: CASSQDRGAYNEQFF
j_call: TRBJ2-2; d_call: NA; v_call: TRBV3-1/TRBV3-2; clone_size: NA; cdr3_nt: TGTGCCAGCAGCCAAGGCACGGTTAACACCGGGGAGCTGTTTTTT; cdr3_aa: CASSQGTVNTGELFF
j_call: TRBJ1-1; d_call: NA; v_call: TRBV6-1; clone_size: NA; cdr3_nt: TGTGCCAGCAGTGATGTAGGCAGGCTGAACACTGAAGCTTTCTTT; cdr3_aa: CASSDVGRLNTEAFF
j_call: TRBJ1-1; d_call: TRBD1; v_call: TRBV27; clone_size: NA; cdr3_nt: TGTGCCAGCAGTTTATCTAGACAGGGCCCTGAAGCTTTCTTT; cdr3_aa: CASSLSRQGPEAFF
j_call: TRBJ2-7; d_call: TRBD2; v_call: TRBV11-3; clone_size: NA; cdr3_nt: TGTGCCAGCAGCTTTGGTAGCGGGAGATACGAGCAGTACTTC; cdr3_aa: CASSFGSGRYEQYF
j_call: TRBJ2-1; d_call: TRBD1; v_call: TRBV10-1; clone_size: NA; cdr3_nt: TGCGCCAGCAGTCTCGGACAGGGTTATGAGCAGTTCTTC; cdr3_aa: CASSLGQGYEQFF
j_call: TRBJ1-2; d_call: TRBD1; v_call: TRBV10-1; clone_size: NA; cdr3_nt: TGCGCCAGCAGAAAGGACAGGGGAAGTGGCTACACCTTC; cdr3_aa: CASRKDRGSGYTF
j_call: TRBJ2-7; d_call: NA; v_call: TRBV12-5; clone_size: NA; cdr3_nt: TGTGCTAACTCCAGGGGCTACGAGCAGTACTTC; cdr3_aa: CANSRGYEQYF
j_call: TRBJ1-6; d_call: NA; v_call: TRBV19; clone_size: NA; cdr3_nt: TGTGCCAGTAGTATAGTCGGAGGGGAAAGCAATTCACCCCTCCACTTT; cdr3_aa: CASSIVGGESNSPLHF
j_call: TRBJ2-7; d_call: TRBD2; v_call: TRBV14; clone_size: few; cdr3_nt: TGTGCCAGCAGCCAAGACCAAGGACTAGCGGAGTGGGGCTACGAGCAGTACTTC; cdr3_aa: CASSQDQGLAEWGYEQYF